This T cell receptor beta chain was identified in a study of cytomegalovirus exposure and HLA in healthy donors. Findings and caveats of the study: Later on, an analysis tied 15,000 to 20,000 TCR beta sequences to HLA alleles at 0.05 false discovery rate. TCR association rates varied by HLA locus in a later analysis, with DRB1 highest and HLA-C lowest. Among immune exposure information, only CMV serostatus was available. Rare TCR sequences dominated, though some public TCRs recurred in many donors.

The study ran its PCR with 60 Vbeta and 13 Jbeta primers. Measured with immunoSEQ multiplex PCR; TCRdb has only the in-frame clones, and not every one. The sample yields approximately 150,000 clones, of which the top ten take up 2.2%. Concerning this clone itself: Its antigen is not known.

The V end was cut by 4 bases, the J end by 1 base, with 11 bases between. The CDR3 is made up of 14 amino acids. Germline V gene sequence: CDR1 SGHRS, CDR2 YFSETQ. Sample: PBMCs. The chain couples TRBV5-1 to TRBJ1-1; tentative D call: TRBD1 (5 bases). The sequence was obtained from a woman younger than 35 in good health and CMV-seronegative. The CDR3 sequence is CASSVTVQNTEAFF. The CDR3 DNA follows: TGCGCCAGCAGCGTGACAGTTCAGAACACTGAAGCTTTCTTT.